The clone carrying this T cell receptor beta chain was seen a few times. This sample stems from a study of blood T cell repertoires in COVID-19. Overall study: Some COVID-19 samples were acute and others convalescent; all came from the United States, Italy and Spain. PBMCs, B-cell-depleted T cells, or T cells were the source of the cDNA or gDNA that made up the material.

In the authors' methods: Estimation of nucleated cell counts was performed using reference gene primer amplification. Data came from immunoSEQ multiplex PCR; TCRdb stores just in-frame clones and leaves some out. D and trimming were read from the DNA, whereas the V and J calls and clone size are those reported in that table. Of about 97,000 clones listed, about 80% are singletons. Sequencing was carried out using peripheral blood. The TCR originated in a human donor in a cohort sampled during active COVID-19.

The chain's CDR3 is CASSLSLLLATNEKLFF. DNA of the CDR3: TGTGCCAGCAGTTTAAGCCTCCTCCTAGCAACTAATGAAAAACTGTTTTTT. V and J are TRBV28 and TRBJ1-4, with D unclear. Deletions cut 2 bases from V and 0 bases from J, with 13 bases between. The CDR3 contains 17 residues. Germline lookup yields CDR1 MDHEN and CDR2 SYDVKM.